This entry features one T cell receptor (beta chain) sequence. Its recognized antigen is unknown. One base away there is no much larger clone; base qualities are not given. Whole blood was collected in K2EDTA tubes by collaborating institutions according to the institutions' own protocols. Collaborator samples were shipped for TCRbeta analysis as frozen whole blood, isolated PBMCs, or DNA extracted from either sample type. V is trimmed back by 3 bases and J by 4 bases, and the junction contains 14 bases that no gene match accounts for. The CDR3 starts with the cysteine, ends with the phenylalanine, and has 17 residues. Just CDR3 DNA is preserved here, 51 bases in frame from base 1. As encoded in the germline V gene, CDR1 is KGHSH while CDR2 is LQKENI. This sample is drawn from a study of blood T cell repertoires in COVID-19 (dated by TCRdb to 2020 to 2021). About the study as a whole: Samples from collaborators originated in the United States, Italy and Spain and spanned both the acute and convalescent phases of COVID-19. The material from the prospective study consisted of cDNA or gDNA derived from T cells, B-cell-depleted T cells, or PBMCs. Nearly every sample came with metadata listing a de-identified subject ID, COVID-19 status, age in years and sex. Where available, HLA class I and class II types were taken from metadata supplied by the sample provider and were not determined by assay-based typing. The repertoires were released in a freely available public database meant as a resource for research on the immune response to SARS-CoV-2. Deeply sampled blood TCRbeta repertoires from subjects exposed to, actively infected with, or recovered from COVID-19 were included in the dataset. The samples were drawn from the first 160 participants of the ongoing ImmuneRACE study and from over a thousand subjects provided by 6 global collaborators. Broader findings and caveats from the paper: The quantity of clinical and demographic metadata differed by source and by participant and was supplied without curation.

TCRbeta CDR3 regions were amplified from genomic DNA by means of the immunoSEQ Assay, a bias-controlled multiplex PCR. The published analysis was carried out like this. Nucleated cell counts per sample were estimated from amplification of reference gene primers within the assay. Sequence reads were collapsed and filtered to measure the absolute abundance of every unique TCRbeta CDR3 rearrangement. For each sample, productive Simpson clonality was calculated as the square root of Simpson's diversity index over productive rearrangements. What TCRdb holds here is the immuneACCESS table cut down to in-frame rearrangements. Part of the clones is not present; checked against another copy, under half of the missing clones reflect an unresolved V gene, and the others are unexplained. D and trimming were read from the DNA, whereas the V and J calls and clone size are those reported in that table. The sample table holds approximately 60,000 clones, of which around 86% were seen once. The biggest ten clones account for about 4% of the sample.

The sequence came from a woman of 80 years or more with acute or convalescent COVID-19. The chain employs TRBV18 and TRBJ1-1; 7 middle bases align to TRBD1. The sequenced sample was peripheral blood. The CDR3 has the sequence CASSPLHSQGTGTEAFF. The DNA sequence follows: TGTGCCAGCTCACCGTTACATTCACAGGGGACGGGCACTGAAGCTTTCTTT.